This T cell receptor (beta chain) was sequenced during a study of response to subunit inactivated influenza vaccine. Only a few counts were recorded for this clonotype. TCRdb reanalysed the RT-PCR reads using MiXCR and keeps one entry per CDR3 protein. The sample lists approximately 730,000 distinct CDR3 sequences, around 13% occurring once. V lost 1 base to trimming and J lost 1 base, with 8 bases between them. The CDR3 is 15 amino acids. Germline CDR1 reads LGHDT; CDR2 reads YNNKEL (reference sequence). The TCR comes from a man between 45 and 60 years old who received an inactivated influenza vaccine. This material consisted of PBMCs from blood, taken approximately 15 days before vaccination. The chain joins TRBV3-1 to TRBJ1-5, with D uncertain. The CDR3 here is CASSQGPQSNQPQHF. In DNA form, the CDR3 reads TGTGCCAGCAGCCAAGGACCACAGAGCAATCAGCCCCAGCATTTT.